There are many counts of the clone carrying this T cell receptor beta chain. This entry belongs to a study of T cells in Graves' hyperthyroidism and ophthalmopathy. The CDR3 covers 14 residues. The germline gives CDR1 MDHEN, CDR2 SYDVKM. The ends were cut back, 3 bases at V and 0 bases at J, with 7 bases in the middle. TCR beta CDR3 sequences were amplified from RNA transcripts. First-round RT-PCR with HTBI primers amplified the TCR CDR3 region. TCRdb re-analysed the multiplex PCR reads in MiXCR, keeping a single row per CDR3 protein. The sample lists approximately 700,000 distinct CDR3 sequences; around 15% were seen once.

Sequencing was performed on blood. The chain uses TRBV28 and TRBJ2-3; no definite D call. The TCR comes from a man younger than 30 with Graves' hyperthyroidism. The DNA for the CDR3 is TGTGCCAGCAGTTTGAGGCCCAGCACAGATACGCAGTATTTT. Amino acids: CASSLRPSTDTQYF.